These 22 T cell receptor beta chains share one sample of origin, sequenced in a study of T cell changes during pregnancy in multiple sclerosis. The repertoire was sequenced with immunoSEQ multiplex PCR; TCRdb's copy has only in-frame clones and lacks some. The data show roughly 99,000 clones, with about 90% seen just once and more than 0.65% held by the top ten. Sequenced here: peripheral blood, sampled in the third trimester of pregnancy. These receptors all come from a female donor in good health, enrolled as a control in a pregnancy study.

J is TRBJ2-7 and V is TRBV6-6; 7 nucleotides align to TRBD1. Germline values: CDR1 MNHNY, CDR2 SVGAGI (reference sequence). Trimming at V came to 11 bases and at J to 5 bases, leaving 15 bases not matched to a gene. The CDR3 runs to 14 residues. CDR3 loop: CASRRDSYSNEQYF. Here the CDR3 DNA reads TGTGCCTCCCGTCGGGACAGTTACTCTAACGAGCAGTACTTC.

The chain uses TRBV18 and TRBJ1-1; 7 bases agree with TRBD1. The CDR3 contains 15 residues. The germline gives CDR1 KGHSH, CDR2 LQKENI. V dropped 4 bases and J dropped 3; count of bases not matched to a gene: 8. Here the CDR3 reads CASSLGQVGDTEAFF. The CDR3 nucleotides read TGTGCCAGCTCACTCGGACAGGTCGGGGACACTGAAGCTTTCTTT.

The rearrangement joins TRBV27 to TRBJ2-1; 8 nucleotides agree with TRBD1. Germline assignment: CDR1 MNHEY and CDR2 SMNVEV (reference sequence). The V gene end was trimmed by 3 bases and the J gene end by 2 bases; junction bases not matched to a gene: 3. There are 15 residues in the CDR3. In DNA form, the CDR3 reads TGTGCCAGCAGTTTCGGACAGGGCCCCTACAATGAGCAGTTCTTC. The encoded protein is CASSFGQGPYNEQFF.

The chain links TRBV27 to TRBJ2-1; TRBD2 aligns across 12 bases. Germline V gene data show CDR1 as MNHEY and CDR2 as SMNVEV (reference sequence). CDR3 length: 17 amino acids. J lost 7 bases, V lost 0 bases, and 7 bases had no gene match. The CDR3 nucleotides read TGTGCCAGCAGTTTATCGCCTAGCGGGGGGGTTAGGAATGAGCAGTTCTTC. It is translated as CASSLSPSGGVRNEQFF.

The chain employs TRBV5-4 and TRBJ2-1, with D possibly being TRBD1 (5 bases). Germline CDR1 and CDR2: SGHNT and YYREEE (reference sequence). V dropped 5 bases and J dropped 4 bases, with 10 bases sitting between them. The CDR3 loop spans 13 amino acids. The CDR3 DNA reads TGTGCCAGCAGGCAGACAGTTTACAATGAGCAGTTCTTC. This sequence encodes CASRQTVYNEQFF. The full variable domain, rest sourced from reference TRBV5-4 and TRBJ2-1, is ETGVTQSPTHLIKTRGQQVTLRCSSQSGHNTVSWYQQALGQGPQFIFQYYREEENGRGNFPPRFSGLQFPNYSSELNVNALELDDSALYLCASRQTVYNEQFFGPGTRLTVL.

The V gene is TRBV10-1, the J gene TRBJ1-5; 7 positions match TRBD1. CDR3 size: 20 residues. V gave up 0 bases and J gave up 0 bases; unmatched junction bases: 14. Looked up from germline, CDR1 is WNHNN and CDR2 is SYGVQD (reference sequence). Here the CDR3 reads CASSESAYGDRSYSNQPQHF. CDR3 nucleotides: TGCGCCAGCAGTGAGTCTGCCTATGGGGACAGAAGCTATAGCAATCAGCCCCAGCATTTT.

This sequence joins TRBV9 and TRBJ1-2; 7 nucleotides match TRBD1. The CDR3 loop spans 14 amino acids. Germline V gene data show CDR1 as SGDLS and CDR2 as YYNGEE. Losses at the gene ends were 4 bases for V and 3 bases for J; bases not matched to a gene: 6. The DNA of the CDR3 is TGTGCCAGCAGCTTTATGCAGGGGGACTATGGCTACACCTTC. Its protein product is CASSFMQGDYGYTF. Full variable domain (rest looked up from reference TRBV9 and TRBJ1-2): DSGVTQTPKHLITATGQRVTLRCSPRSGDLSVYWYQQSLDQGLQFLIQYYNGEERAKGNILERFSAQQFPDLHSELNLSSLELGDSALYFCASSFMQGDYGYTFGSGTRLTVV.

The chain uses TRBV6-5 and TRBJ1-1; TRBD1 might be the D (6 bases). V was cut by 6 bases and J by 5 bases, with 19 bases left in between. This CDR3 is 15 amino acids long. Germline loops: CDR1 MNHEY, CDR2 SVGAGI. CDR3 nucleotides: TGTGCCAGCAGCCCCGCGGGGGGCCCCGAAACTGAAGCTTTCTTT. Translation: CASSPAGGPETEAFF.

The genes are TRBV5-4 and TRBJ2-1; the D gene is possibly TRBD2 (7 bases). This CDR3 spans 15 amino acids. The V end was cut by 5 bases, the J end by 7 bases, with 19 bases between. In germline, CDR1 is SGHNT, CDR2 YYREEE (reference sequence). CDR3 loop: CASRRGGDPLNEQFF. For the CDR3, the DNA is TGTGCCAGCAGGAGGGGGGGGGACCCCTTGAATGAGCAGTTCTTC.

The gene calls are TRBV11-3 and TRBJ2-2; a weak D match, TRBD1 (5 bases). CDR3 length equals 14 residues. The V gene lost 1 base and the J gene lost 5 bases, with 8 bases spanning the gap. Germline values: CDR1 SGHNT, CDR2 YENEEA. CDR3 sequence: CASSLGGRTGELFF. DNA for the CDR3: TGTGCCAGCAGCTTAGGGGGCAGGACCGGGGAGCTGTTTTTT.

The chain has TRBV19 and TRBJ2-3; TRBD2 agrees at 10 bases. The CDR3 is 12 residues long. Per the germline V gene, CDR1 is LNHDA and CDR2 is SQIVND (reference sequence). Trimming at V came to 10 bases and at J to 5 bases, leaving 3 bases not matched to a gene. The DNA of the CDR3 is TGTGCCACCCGGACTAGCGGAGATACGCAGTATTTT. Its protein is CATRTSGDTQYF.

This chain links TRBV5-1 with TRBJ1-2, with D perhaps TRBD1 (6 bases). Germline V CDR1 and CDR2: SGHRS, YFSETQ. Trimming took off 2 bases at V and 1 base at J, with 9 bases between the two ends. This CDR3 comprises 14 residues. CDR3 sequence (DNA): TGCGCCAGCAGCTTTCTGGACAGTAACTATGGCTACACCTTC. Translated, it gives CASSFLDSNYGYTF.

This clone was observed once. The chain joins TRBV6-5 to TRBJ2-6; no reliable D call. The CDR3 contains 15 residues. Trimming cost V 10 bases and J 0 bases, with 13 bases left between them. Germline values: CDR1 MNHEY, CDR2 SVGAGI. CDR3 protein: CATSGSPSGANVLTF. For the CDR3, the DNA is TGTGCCACTTCAGGTTCACCCTCTGGGGCCAACGTCCTGACTTTC.

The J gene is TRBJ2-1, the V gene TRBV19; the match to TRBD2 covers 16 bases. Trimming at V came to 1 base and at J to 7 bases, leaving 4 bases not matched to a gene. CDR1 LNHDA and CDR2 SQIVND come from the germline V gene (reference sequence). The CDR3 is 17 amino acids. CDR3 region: CASSIGGTSGGANEQFF. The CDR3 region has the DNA TGTGCCAGTAGTATAGGGGGGACTAGCGGGGGGGCAAATGAGCAGTTCTTC.

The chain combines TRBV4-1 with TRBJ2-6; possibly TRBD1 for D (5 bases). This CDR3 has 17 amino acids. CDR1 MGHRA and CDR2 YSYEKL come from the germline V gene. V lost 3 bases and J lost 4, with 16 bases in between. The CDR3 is CASSHGPKGFGANVLTF. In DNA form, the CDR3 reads TGCGCCAGCAGCCATGGGCCAAAGGGGTTCGGGGCCAACGTCCTGACTTTC.

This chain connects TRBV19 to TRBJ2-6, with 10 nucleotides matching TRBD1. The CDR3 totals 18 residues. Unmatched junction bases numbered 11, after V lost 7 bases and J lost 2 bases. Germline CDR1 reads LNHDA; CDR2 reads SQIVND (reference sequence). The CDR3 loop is CASTQADRGHTGANVLTF. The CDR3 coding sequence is TGTGCCAGTACCCAAGCCGACAGGGGGCACACTGGGGCCAACGTCCTGACTTTC. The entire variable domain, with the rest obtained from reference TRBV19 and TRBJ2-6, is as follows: DGGITQSPKYLFRKEGQNVTLSCEQNLNHDAMYWYRQDPGQGLRLIYYSQIVNDFQKGDIAEGYSVSREKKESFPLTVTSAQKNPTAFYLCASTQADRGHTGANVLTFGAGSRLTVL.

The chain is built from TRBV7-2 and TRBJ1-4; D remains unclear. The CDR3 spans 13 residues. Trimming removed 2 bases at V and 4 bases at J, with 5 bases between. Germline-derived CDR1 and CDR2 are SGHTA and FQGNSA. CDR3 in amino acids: CASSLFHNEKLFF. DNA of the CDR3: TGTGCCAGCAGCTTATTTCATAATGAAAAACTGTTTTTT. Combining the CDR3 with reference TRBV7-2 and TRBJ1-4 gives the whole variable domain GAGVSQSPSNKVTEKGKDVELRCDPISGHTALYWYRQSLGQGLEFLIYFQGNSAPDKSGLPSDRFSAERTGGSVSTLTIQRTQQEDSAVYLCASSLFHNEKLFFGSGTQLSVL.

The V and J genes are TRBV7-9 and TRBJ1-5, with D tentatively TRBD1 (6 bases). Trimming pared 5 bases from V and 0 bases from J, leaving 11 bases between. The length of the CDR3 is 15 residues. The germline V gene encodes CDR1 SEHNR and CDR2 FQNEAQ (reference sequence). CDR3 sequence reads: CASSHGTHSNQPQHF. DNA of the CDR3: TGTGCCAGCAGCCACGGGACACATAGCAATCAGCCCCAGCATTTT.

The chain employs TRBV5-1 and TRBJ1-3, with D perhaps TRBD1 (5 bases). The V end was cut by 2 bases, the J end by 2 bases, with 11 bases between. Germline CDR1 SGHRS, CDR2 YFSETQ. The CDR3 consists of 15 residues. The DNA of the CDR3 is TGCGCCAGCAGCTTCAGCGGAGGGGCTGGAAACACCATATATTTT. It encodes CASSFSGGAGNTIYF.

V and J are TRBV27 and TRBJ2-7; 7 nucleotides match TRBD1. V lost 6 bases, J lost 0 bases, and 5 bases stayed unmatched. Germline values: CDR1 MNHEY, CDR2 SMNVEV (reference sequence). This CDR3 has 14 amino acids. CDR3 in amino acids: CASRGTALSYEQYF. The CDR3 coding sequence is TGTGCCAGCAGAGGGACAGCCCTCTCCTACGAGCAGTACTTC.

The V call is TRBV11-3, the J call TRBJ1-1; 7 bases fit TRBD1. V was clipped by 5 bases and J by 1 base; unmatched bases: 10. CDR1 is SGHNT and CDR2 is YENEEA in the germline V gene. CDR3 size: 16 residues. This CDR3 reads CASSAPQQGRNTEAFF. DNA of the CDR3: TGTGCCAGCAGCGCGCCCCAACAGGGGAGGAACACTGAAGCTTTCTTT.

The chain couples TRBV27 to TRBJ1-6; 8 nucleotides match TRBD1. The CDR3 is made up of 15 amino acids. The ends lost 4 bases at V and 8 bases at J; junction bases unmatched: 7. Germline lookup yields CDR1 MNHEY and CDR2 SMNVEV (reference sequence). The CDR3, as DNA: TGTGCCAGCAGTTCCCGGACAGGGAGCTATTCACCCCTCCACTTT. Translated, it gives CASSSRTGSYSPLHF.